Following are 8 T cell receptor beta chains from one sample sequenced in a study of blood T cell repertoires in COVID-19. Sequencing used immunoSEQ multiplex PCR; TCRdb keeps in-frame clones, though not all of them. The data show about 240,000 clones, with more than 70% seen just once and around 12% held by the top ten. The sequencing sample was made of peripheral blood. The origin of the receptors is a man aged 80 or over with acute or convalescent COVID-19.

As concerns this clone: The same CDR3 also results from other DNA sequences found in this sample. This sequence joins TRBV11-2 and TRBJ1-1; possibly TRBD1 for D (5 bases). The CDR3 sequence is 14 residues long. Germline V gene lookup returns CDR1 SGHAT and CDR2 FQNNGV. V lost 3 bases to trimming and J lost 0 bases, with 8 bases between them. CDR3: CASSFGGLNTEAFF. The CDR3 coding sequence is TGTGCCAGCAGCTTCGGGGGATTGAACACTGAAGCTTTCTTT. Supplemented by reference TRBV11-2 and TRBJ1-1, the full variable domain reads EAGVAQSPRYKIIEKRQSVAFWCNPISGHATLYWYQQILGQGPKLLIQFQNNGVVDDSQLPKDRFSAERLKGVDSTLKIQPAKLEDSAVYLCASSFGGLNTEAFFGQGTRLTVV.

The rearrangement uses TRBV29-1 and TRBJ1-5; 7 nucleotides match TRBD1. Germline trimming cut 6 bases from V and 6 bases from J; bases unmatched to any gene: 8. The CDR3 is 13 residues long. Germline loops: CDR1 SQVTM, CDR2 ANQGSEA. CDR3 sequence: CSVKGAQGQPQHF. The CDR3 DNA sequence: TGCAGCGTGAAGGGGGCCCAGGGTCAGCCCCAGCATTTT. The full variable domain, with the rest looked up from reference TRBV29-1 and TRBJ1-5, is SAVISQKPSRDICQRGTSLTIQCQVDSQVTMMFWYRQQPGQSLTLIATANQGSEATYESGFVIDKFPISRPNLTFSTLTVSNMSPEDSSIYLCSVKGAQGQPQHFGDGTRLSIL.

This clone was found once. V gene TRBV27 combines with J gene TRBJ2-2, with 9 bases aligning to TRBD1. The germline gives CDR1 MNHEY, CDR2 SMNVEV (reference sequence). This CDR3 is built from 16 residues. Trimming cost V 6 bases and J 6 bases; bases outside gene matches: 11. The CDR3 region has the DNA TGTGCCAGCAGCCGATCTCGACAGGGGGGATCCGGGGAGCTGTTTTTT. Translation gives CASSRSRQGGSGELFF.

This clone has only one observation. The chain links TRBV7-9 to TRBJ2-3, with unresolved D. V was pared by 3 bases and J by 2 bases, with 9 bases between. The length of the CDR3 is 14 residues. Germline CDR1 SEHNR, CDR2 FQNEAQ (reference sequence). This chain's CDR3 is CASSFTKSTDTQYF. The DNA for the CDR3 is TGTGCCAGCAGCTTTACTAAATCCACAGATACGCAGTATTTT.

This sequence joins TRBV28 and TRBJ1-2; possible D gene TRBD1, 6 bases. The CDR3 extends over 15 amino acids. V lost 2 bases and J 4 bases, leaving 14 bases between the germline ends. Germline assignment: CDR1 MDHEN and CDR2 SYDVKM. CDR3 residues: CASSLGQGFSYGYTF. CDR3 nucleotides: TGTGCCAGCAGTTTAGGGCAGGGGTTCTCCTATGGCTACACCTTC.

The chain links TRBV5-1 to TRBJ1-1, with a tentative D call TRBD1 (6 bases). Trimming stripped 4 bases from V and 1 base from J, with 8 bases between. The length of the CDR3 is 13 residues. The V gene's germline CDR1 is SGHRS and CDR2 YFSETQ. In DNA, the CDR3 is TGCGCCAGCAGCACGGGACAGAACACTGAAGCTTTCTTT. It translates to CASSTGQNTEAFF. Using reference TRBV5-1 and TRBJ1-1 for the parts outside the CDR3, the full variable domain is KAGVTQTPRYLIKTRGQQVTLSCSPISGHRSVSWYQQTPGQGLQFLFEYFSETQRNKGNFPGRFSGRQFSNSRSEMNVSTLELGDSALYLCASSTGQNTEAFFGQGTRLTVV.

With respect to this clone: Different DNA sequences within this sample yield the same CDR3. The J gene is TRBJ2-5, the V gene TRBV6-1; D is perhaps TRBD1 (5 bases). This CDR3 contains 13 residues. Trimming stripped 3 bases from V and 5 bases from J, with 10 bases between. Germline-derived CDR1 and CDR2 are MNHNS and SASEGT. CDR3 protein: CASSEGPGETQYF. The CDR3 coding sequence is TGTGCCAGCAGTGAGGGGCCCGGGGAGACCCAGTACTTC.

This chain joins TRBV19 and TRBJ1-5, with D tentatively TRBD1 (5 bases). The length of the CDR3 is 15 residues. Germline V gene data show CDR1 as LNHDA and CDR2 as SQIVND (reference sequence). The ends were cut back, 1 base at V and 0 bases at J, with 7 bases in the middle. The chain's CDR3 is CASSIGGLSNQPQHF. The CDR3 DNA reads TGTGCCAGTAGTATAGGGGGACTTAGCAATCAGCCCCAGCATTTT.